This T cell receptor beta chain was profiled in a study of cytomegalovirus exposure and HLA in healthy donors. Background on the study: The Caucasian-associated ancestry cluster held roughly 81% of more than 350 genotyped donors. Study-level results: Common viral pathogens seemed, in a later analysis, to connect with several of the most significant clusters. Reports state that TCR beta sequences accurately predicted most subjects' HLA-A and HLA-B alleles. Across donors, most TCRs were seen rarely, yet some public ones were widespread.

Notes on this clone: The antigen remains undetermined.

The CDR3 runs to 15 residues. V lost 0 bases and J 2 bases, leaving 10 bases between the germline ends. Germline V gene sequence: CDR1 SGDLS, CDR2 YYNGEE. PCR was performed using 60 Vbeta and 13 Jbeta primers. Assay: immunoSEQ multiplex PCR; the TCRdb copy retains only in-frame clones and omits some. The data show approximately 140,000 clones, around three quarters seen once. The V and J genes are TRBV9 and TRBJ2-3; perhaps TRBD2 as D (5 bases). This TCR was sampled from a woman between 50 and 59 years old in good health and CMV-seronegative. Sequencing used PBMCs. Here the CDR3 reads CASSVAAAVTDTQYF. The DNA for the CDR3 is TGTGCCAGCAGCGTAGCCGCAGCGGTCACAGATACGCAGTATTTT.